This T cell receptor (beta chain) originates from a study of cytomegalovirus exposure and HLA in healthy donors. Study-wide points: A further, later analysis showed that HLA-associated TCR beta chains (compared with equally common others) were more clonally expanded.

As regards this clone: Its antigen is still unknown.

It was with 60 Vbeta and 13 Jbeta primers that the PCR ran. Here immunoSEQ multiplex PCR was the method, and the copy in TCRdb shows in-frame clones only, minus some. The sample yields tens of thousands of clones, about four fifths seen once. Germline CDR1 and CDR2: MDHEN and SYDVKM. The CDR3 contains 15 residues. Trimming cost V 5 bases and J 6 bases; bases outside gene matches: 7. This clonotype was obtained from a woman between 25 and 40 years old in good health and CMV-seronegative. Sequenced input: PBMCs. This chain connects TRBV28 to TRBJ1-5; 10 nucleotides line up with TRBD1. The CDR3 here is CASSPDRGLGQPQHF. The CDR3 DNA is TGTGCCAGCAGTCCCGACAGGGGGCTGGGTCAGCCCCAGCATTTT.